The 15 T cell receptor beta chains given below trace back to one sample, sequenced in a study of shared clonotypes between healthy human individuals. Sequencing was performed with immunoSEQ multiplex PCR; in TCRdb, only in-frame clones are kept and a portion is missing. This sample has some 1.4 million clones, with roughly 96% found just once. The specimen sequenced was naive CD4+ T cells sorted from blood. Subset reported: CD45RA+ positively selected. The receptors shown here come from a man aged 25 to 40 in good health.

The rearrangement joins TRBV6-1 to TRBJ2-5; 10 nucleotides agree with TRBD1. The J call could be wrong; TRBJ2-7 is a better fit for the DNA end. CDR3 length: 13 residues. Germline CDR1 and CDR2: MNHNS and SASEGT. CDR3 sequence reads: CASRGTGAYEQYF. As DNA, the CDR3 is TGTGCCAGCAGGGGGACAGGGGCTTACGAGCAGTACTTC.

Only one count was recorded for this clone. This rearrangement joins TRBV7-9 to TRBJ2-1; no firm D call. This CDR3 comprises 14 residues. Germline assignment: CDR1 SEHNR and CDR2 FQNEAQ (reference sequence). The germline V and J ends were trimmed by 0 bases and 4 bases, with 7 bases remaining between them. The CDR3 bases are TGTGCCAGCAGCTTAGCTTCCCAATACAATGAGCAGTTCTTC. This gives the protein CASSLASQYNEQFF.

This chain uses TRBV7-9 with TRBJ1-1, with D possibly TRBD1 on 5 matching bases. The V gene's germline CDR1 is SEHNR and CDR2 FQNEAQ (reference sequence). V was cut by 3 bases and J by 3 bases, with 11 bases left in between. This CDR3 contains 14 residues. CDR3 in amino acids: CASSLWDPDTEAFF. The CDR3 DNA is TGTGCCAGCAGCTTGTGGGACCCGGACACTGAAGCTTTCTTT.

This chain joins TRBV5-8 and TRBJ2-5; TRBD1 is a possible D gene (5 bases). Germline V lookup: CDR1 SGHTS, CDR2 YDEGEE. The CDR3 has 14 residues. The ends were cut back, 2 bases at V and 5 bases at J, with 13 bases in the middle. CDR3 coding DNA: TGTGCCAGCAGCTTACAGGTACTACGGGAGACCCAGTACTTC. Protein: CASSLQVLRETQYF.

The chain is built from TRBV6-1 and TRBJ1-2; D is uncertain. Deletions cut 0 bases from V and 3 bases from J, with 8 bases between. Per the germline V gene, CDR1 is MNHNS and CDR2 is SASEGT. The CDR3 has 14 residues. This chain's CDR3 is CASSEAGGHYGYTF. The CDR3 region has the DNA TGTGCCAGCAGTGAAGCGGGCGGGCACTATGGCTACACCTTC.

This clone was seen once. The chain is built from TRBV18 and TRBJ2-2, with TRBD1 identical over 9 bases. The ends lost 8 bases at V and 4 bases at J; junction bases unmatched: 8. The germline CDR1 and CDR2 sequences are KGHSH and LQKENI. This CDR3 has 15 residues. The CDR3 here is CASRDRDALTGELFF. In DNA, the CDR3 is TGTGCCAGCCGGGACAGGGATGCGCTCACCGGGGAGCTGTTTTTT.

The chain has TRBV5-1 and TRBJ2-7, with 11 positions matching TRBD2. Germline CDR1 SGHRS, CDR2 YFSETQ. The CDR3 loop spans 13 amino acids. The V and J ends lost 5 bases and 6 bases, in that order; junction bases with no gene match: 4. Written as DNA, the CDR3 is TGCGCCAGCAGTTTTAGCGGGAGGGGCGAGCAGTACTTC. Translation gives CASSFSGRGEQYF.

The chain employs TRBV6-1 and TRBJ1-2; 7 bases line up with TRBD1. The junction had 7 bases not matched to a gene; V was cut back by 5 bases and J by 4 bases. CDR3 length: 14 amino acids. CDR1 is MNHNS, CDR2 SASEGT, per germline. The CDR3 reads CASSLNRGSYGYTF. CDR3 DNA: TGTGCCAGCAGTTTAAACAGGGGCTCCTATGGCTACACCTTC.

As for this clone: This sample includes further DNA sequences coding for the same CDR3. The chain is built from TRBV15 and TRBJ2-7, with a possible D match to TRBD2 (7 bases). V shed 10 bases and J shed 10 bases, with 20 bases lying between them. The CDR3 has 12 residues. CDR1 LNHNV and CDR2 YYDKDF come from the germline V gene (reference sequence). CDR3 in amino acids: CAIPPRGGEQYF. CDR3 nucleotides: TGTGCCATCCCACCCCGCGGGGGCGAACAGTACTTC.

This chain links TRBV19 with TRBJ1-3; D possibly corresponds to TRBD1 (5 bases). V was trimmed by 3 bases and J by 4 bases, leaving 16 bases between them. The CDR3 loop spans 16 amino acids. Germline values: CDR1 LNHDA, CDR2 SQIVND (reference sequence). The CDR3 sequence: CASSIPGRMRGNTIYF. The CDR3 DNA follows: TGTGCCAGTAGTATCCCGGGACGGATGAGGGGAAACACCATATATTTT.

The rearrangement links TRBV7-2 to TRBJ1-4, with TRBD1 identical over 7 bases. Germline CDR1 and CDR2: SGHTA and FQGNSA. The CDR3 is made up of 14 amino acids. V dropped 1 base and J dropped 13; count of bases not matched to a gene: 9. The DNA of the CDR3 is TGTGCCAGCAGCTTAGGGAACAGGGGAGACAGACTGTTTTTT. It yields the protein CASSLGNRGDRLFF. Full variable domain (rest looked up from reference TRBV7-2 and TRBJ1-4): GAGVSQSPSNKVTEKGKDVELRCDPISGHTALYWYRQSLGQGLEFLIYFQGNSAPDKSGLPSDRFSAERTGGSVSTLTIQRTQQEDSAVYLCASSLGNRGDRLFFGSGTQLSVL.

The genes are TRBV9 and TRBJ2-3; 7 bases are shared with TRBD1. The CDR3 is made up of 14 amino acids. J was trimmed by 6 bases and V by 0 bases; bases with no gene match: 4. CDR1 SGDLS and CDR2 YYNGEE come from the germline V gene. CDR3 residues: CASSVAGQVDTQYF. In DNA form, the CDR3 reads TGTGCCAGCAGCGTAGCCGGACAGGTGGATACGCAGTATTTT.

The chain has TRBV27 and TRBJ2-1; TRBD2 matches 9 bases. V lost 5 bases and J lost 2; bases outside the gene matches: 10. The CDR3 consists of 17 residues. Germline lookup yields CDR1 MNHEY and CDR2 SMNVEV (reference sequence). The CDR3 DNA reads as TGTGCCAGCAGTCCACTACTCCTAGCGGGAACCTACAATGAGCAGTTCTTC. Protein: CASSPLLLAGTYNEQFF.

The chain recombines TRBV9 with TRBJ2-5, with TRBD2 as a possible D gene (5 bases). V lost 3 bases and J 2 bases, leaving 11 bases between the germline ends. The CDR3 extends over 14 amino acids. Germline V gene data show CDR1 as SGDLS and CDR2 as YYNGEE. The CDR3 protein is CASSGGPLQETQYF. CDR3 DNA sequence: TGTGCCAGCAGCGGAGGGCCCTTACAAGAGACCCAGTACTTC.

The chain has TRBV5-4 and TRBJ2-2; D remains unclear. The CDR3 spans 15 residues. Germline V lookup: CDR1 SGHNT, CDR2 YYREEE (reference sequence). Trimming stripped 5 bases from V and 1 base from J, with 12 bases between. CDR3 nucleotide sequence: TGTGCCAGCAGTCCTGCGACTCGGAACACCGGGGAGCTGTTTTTT. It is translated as CASSPATRNTGELFF. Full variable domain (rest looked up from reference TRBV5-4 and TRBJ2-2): ETGVTQSPTHLIKTRGQQVTLRCSSQSGHNTVSWYQQALGQGPQFIFQYYREEENGRGNFPPRFSGLQFPNYSSELNVNALELDDSALYLCASSPATRNTGELFFGEGSRLTVL.